The 9 T cell receptor beta chains below all came from one sample that was sequenced in a study of beta chain features in type 1 diabetes. All of the isolated RNA was reverse transcribed, so expressed TCRB transcripts were sequenced. Here immunoSEQ multiplex PCR was the method, and the copy in TCRdb shows in-frame clones only, minus some. The sample lists some 44,000 clones; about half were seen once. The source material was stem cell memory CD4+ T cells from blood. Receptors were obtained from a woman in her thirties in good health.

The CDR3 DNA reads as TGTGCCATCAGGAGACAGGCTTCTGGAAACACCATATATTTT. The encoded protein is CAIRRQASGNTIYF. The J gene is TRBJ1-3, the V gene TRBV10-3; D is possibly TRBD1 (6 bases). Germline V gives CDR1 ENHRY, CDR2 SYGVKD. Trimming took off 6 bases at V and 1 base at J, with 10 bases between the two ends. CDR3 length: 14 residues.

This clone was seen a single time. This chain links TRBV28 with TRBJ2-5; 8 bases match TRBD2. Germline V gene sequence: CDR1 MDHEN, CDR2 SYDVKM. Trimming took 6 bases from V and 5 from J; bases not matched to a gene: 8. The CDR3 length is 14 residues. The CDR3: CASSSGTRGETQYF. The CDR3 DNA reads as TGTGCCAGCAGCTCCGGGACTAGGGGCGAGACCCAGTACTTC. The full variable domain, rest sourced from reference TRBV28 and TRBJ2-5, is DVKVTQSSRYLVKRTGEKVFLECVQDMDHENMFWYRQDPGLGLRLIYFSYDVKMKEKGDIPEGYSVSREKKERFSLILESASTNQTSMYLCASSSGTRGETQYFGPGTRLLVL.

This clone turned up a few times. In nucleotides, the CDR3 is TGTGCCAGCAGTTACGGGACTCCTGGACGTGGAAACACCATATATTTT. Protein: CASSYGTPGRGNTIYF. This chain connects TRBV6-5 to TRBJ1-3; D may be TRBD1 (5 bases). From germline, CDR1 is MNHEY and CDR2 SVGAGI. This CDR3 has 16 amino acids. Trimming removed 2 bases from V and 3 bases from J, with 14 bases in between.

The chain carries TRBV6-5 and TRBJ2-1; TRBD2 matches at 9 bases. The CDR3 spans 14 residues. The J segment lost 7 bases and the V segment lost 7 bases, leaving 8 bases of the junction unmatched. CDR1 MNHEY and CDR2 SVGAGI come from the germline V gene. Here the CDR3 reads CASNKREARNEQFF. The DNA for the CDR3 is TGTGCCAGCAACAAGCGGGAGGCCCGTAATGAGCAGTTCTTC.

This clone has only a few counts. The chain is built from TRBV5-6 and TRBJ1-5; 11 bases agree with TRBD1. The CDR3 is 16 amino acids. Germline CDR1 is SGHDT and CDR2 is YYEEEE. V dropped 3 bases and J dropped 6; count of bases not matched to a gene: 8. DNA for the CDR3: TGTGCCAGCAGCTCCGGACAGGGGGCGCGAATTCAGCCCCAGCATTTT. Translating gives CASSSGQGARIQPQHF.

V is TRBV28 and J is TRBJ2-1, with 11 bases lining up with TRBD2. CDR3 size: 15 residues. With 4 bases clipped from V and 10 bases from J, the junction kept 9 bases outside the gene matches. The germline gives CDR1 MDHEN, CDR2 SYDVKM. CDR3 sequence reads: CASSYPTSGNREQFF. In nucleotides, the CDR3 is TGTGCCAGCAGTTATCCGACTAGCGGGAATCGGGAGCAGTTCTTC.

The rearrangement uses TRBV5-4 and TRBJ1-1, with D perhaps matching TRBD1 (5 bases). Germline V lookup: CDR1 SGHNT, CDR2 YYREEE (reference sequence). V gave up 6 bases and J gave up 2 bases, with 17 bases separating them. The CDR3 consists of 15 residues. The CDR3 DNA reads TGTGCCAGCACTCGGGTCGCAGGGCTAAACACTGAAGCTTTCTTT. Translated: CASTRVAGLNTEAFF.

The genes are TRBV18 and TRBJ2-7; TRBD2 matches 8 bases. The CDR3 consists of 14 residues. Germline V gene lookup returns CDR1 KGHSH and CDR2 LQKENI. V shed 3 bases, J shed 4 bases, and the junction held 5 bases outside the gene matches. Here the CDR3 reads CASSPPAGVYEQYF. The CDR3 DNA reads as TGTGCCAGCTCACCTCCAGCGGGAGTGTACGAGCAGTACTTC.

This clone was observed a handful of times. The chain combines TRBV7-9 with TRBJ1-5; D gene unclear. There are 13 residues in the CDR3. V was clipped by 2 bases and J by 4 bases, with 6 bases between them. Germline V gene data show CDR1 as SEHNR and CDR2 as FQNEAQ (reference sequence). The CDR3, as DNA: TGTGCCAGCAGCTTATCAGGTAATCAGCCCCAGCATTTT. Amino acid sequence: CASSLSGNQPQHF.